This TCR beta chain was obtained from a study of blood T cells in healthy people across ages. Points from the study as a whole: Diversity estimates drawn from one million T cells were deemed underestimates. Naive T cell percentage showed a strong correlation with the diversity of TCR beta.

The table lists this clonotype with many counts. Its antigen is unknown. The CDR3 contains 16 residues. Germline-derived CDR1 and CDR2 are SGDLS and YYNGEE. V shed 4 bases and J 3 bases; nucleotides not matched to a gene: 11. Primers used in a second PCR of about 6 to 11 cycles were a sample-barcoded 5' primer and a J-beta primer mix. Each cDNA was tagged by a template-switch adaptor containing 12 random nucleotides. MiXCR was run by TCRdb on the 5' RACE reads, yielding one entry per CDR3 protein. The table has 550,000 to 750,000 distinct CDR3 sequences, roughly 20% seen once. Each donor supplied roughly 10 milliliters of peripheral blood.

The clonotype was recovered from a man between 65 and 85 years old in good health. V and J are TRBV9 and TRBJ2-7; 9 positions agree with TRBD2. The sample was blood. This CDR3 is CASSPISAGGSYEQYF. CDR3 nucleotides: TGTGCCAGCAGCCCTATTTCAGCGGGAGGTAGCTACGAGCAGTACTTC.